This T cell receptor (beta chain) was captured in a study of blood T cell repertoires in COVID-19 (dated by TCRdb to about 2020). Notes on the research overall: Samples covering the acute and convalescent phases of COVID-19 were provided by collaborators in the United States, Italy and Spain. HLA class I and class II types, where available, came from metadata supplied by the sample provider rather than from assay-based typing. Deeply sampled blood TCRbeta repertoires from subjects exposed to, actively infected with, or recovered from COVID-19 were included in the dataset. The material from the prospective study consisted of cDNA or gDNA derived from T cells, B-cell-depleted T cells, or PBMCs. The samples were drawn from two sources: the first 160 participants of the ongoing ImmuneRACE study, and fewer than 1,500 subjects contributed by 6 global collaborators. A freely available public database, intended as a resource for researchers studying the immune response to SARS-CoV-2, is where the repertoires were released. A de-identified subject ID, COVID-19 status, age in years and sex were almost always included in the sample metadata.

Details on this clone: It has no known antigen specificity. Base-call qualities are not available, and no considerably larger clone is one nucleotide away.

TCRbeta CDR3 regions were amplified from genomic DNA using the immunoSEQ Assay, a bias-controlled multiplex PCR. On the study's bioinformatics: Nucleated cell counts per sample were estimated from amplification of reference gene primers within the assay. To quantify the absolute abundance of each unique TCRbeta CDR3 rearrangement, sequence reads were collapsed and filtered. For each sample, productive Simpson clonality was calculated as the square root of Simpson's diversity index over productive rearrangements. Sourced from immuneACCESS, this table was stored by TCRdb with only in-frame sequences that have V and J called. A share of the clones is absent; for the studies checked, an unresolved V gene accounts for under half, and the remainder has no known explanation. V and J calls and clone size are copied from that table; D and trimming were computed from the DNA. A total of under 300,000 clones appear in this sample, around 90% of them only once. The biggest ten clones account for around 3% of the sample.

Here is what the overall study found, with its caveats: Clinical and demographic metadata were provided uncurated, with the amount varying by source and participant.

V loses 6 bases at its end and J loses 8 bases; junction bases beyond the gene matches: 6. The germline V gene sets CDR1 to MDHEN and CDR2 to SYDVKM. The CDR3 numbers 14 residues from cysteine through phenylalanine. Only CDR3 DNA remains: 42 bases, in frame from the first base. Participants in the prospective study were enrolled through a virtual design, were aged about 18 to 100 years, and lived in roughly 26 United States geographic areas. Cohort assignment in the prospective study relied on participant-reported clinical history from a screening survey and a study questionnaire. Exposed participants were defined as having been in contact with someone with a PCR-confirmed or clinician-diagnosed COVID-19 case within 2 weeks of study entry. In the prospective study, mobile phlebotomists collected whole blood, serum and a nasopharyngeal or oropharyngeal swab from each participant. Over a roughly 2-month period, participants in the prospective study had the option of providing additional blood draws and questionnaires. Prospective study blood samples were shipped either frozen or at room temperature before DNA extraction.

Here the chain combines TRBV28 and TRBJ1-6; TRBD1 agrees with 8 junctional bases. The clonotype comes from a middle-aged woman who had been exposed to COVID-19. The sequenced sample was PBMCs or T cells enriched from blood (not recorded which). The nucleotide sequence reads TGTGCCAGCAGCCCCGACAGGGGTTATTCACCCCTCCACTTT. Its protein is CASSPDRGYSPLHF.